The next 10 T cell receptor beta chains were all read from a single sample in a study of blood T cell repertoires in COVID-19. Profiled with immunoSEQ multiplex PCR; TCRdb holds only in-frame clones, not every one. The table shows over 250,000 clones, with around 90% occurring only once. The sample was PBMCs or T cells enriched from blood (not recorded which). The receptor set was obtained from a woman younger than 45 who had recovered from COVID-19.

The chain combines TRBV7-9 with TRBJ1-6, with a possible D match to TRBD1 (6 bases). V shed 5 bases and J shed 3 bases, with 17 bases lying between them. CDR1 is SEHNR and CDR2 is FQNEAQ in the germline V gene (reference sequence). This CDR3 comprises 17 residues. The CDR3 coding sequence is TGTGCCAGCAGCCGCCGGGCGGGGGCGAACTATAATTCACCCCTCCACTTT. Protein: CASSRRAGANYNSPLHF. Supplemented by reference TRBV7-9 and TRBJ1-6, the full variable domain reads DTGVSQNPRHKITKRGQNVTFRCDPISEHNRLYWYRQTLGQGPEFLTYFQNEAQLEKSRLLSDRFSAERPKGSFSTLEIQRTEQGDSAMYLCASSRRAGANYNSPLHFGNGTRLTVT.

Written as DNA, the CDR3 is TGCGCCAGCAGCAGTTTGCTAGCGGGCCAAACAGATACGCAGTATTTT. Its protein is CASSSLLAGQTDTQYF. This rearrangement joins TRBV5-1 to TRBJ2-3; 8 nucleotides align to TRBD2. After removal of 4 bases from V and 3 bases from J, the junction contained 10 bases not matched to a gene. CDR1 and CDR2 (germline): SGHRS, YFSETQ. There are 16 residues in the CDR3. The whole variable domain, remainder taken from reference TRBV5-1 and TRBJ2-3, is KAGVTQTPRYLIKTRGQQVTLSCSPISGHRSVSWYQQTPGQGLQFLFEYFSETQRNKGNFPGRFSGRQFSNSRSEMNVSTLELGDSALYLCASSSLLAGQTDTQYFGPGTRLTVL.

The chain has TRBV5-1 and TRBJ2-2; tentative D call: TRBD2 (6 bases). Germline V gene data show CDR1 as SGHRS and CDR2 as YFSETQ. The V gene lost 1 base and the J gene lost 0 bases, with 13 bases spanning the gap. The CDR3 sequence is 17 residues long. The chain's CDR3 is CASSLKDPGANTGELFF. In DNA form, the CDR3 reads TGCGCCAGCAGCTTGAAGGACCCGGGAGCGAACACCGGGGAGCTGTTTTTT. The whole variable domain, filled in from reference TRBV5-1 and TRBJ2-2, reads KAGVTQTPRYLIKTRGQQVTLSCSPISGHRSVSWYQQTPGQGLQFLFEYFSETQRNKGNFPGRFSGRQFSNSRSEMNVSTLELGDSALYLCASSLKDPGANTGELFFGEGSRLTVL.

The gene calls are TRBV18 and TRBJ1-1, with TRBD1 matching over 8 bases. The ends lost 1 base at V and 0 bases at J; junction bases unmatched: 4. This CDR3 has 16 amino acids. Looked up from germline, CDR1 is KGHSH and CDR2 is LQKENI. The CDR3, as DNA: TGTGCCAGCTCACCACTCCCGACAGGGGTGAACACTGAAGCTTTCTTT. Its translation: CASSPLPTGVNTEAFF.

J is TRBJ2-5 and V is TRBV5-6; tentatively, D is TRBD2 (7 bases). Per germline, CDR1 SGHDT and CDR2 YYEEEE. The germline V and J ends were trimmed by 0 bases and 4 bases, with 22 bases remaining between them. The CDR3 consists of 18 residues. The CDR3 DNA is TGTGCCAGCAGCTTGGTGATGGGGCGGGGGCGGTCCACAGAGACCCAGTACTTC. Protein product: CASSLVMGRGRSTETQYF.

The rearrangement uses TRBV29-1 and TRBJ2-7; 8 positions agree with TRBD1. Looked up from germline, CDR1 is SQVTM and CDR2 is ANQGSEA. J gave up 2 bases and V 4 bases, and 4 bases lay outside the gene matches. The CDR3 spans 13 residues. In DNA, the CDR3 is TGCAGCGTTGTTCTCAGGGGGCCCTACGAGCAGTACTTC. Amino acids: CSVVLRGPYEQYF.

The chain is built from TRBV5-4 and TRBJ2-7; maybe TRBD2 (6 bases). Germline V gene lookup returns CDR1 SGHNT and CDR2 YYREEE (reference sequence). Trimming pared 2 bases from V and 7 bases from J, leaving 13 bases between. This CDR3 spans 13 amino acids. As DNA, the CDR3 is TGTGCCAGCAGCTTCGGCAGTGGGGGGGAGCAGTACTTC. It codes for CASSFGSGGEQYF.

The V gene is TRBV6-1, the J gene TRBJ2-2; TRBD2 aligns across 9 bases. In germline, CDR1 is MNHNS, CDR2 SASEGT. J was trimmed by 3 bases and V by 6 bases; bases with no gene match: 2. The CDR3 has 14 amino acids. As DNA, the CDR3 is TGTGCCAGCAGGCGACTAGCGGACACCGGGGAGCTGTTTTTT. It translates to CASRRLADTGELFF.

The J gene is TRBJ2-3, the V gene TRBV5-1, with TRBD2 matching 7 bases. V trimming: 1 base; J trimming: 4 bases; junction bases outside the gene matches: 6. In germline, CDR1 is SGHRS, CDR2 YFSETQ. This CDR3 region has 15 residues. CDR3 loop: CASSLRGVVSDTQYF. CDR3 in DNA: TGCGCCAGCAGCTTGCGGGGGGTTGTCTCAGATACGCAGTATTTT. The entire variable domain, with the rest obtained from reference TRBV5-1 and TRBJ2-3, is as follows: KAGVTQTPRYLIKTRGQQVTLSCSPISGHRSVSWYQQTPGQGLQFLFEYFSETQRNKGNFPGRFSGRQFSNSRSEMNVSTLELGDSALYLCASSLRGVVSDTQYFGPGTRLTVL.

This chain connects TRBV27 to TRBJ1-1; D may be TRBD1 (5 bases). V was trimmed by 2 bases and J by 2 bases, leaving 9 bases between them. Germline assignment: CDR1 MNHEY and CDR2 SMNVEV (reference sequence). This CDR3 is 14 amino acids long. The CDR3 spells CASSLVGQNTEAFF. DNA for the CDR3: TGTGCCAGCAGTTTAGTAGGACAAAACACTGAAGCTTTCTTT.